The clone carrying this T cell receptor (beta chain) was counted only a few times. Antigen unknown. Sequencing used cDNA as its template, made by extracting RNA and reverse transcribing it. Some clones are missing from TCRdb's copy, which holds only in-frame ones; the method was immunoSEQ multiplex PCR. The sample carries approximately 210,000 clones, roughly 40% recorded once. This entry belongs to a study of CD8+ T cells in alopecia areata. Whole-study context: Severity in treated patients was scored by percentage of scalp area affected. General study results and limits: Alopecia totalis/universalis scalp especially showed more expanded CD8+ clones than normal scalp.

Documented treatment: oral pan-JAK inhibitor, 5-10 mg twice daily. Lesional scalp tissue (obtained by punch biopsy) and peripheral blood were collected from alopecia areata patients. The CDR3 spans 13 residues. The V gene's germline CDR1 is SQVTM and CDR2 ANQGSEA. Trimming cost V 6 bases and J 3 bases; bases outside gene matches: 4. The receptor was isolated from a human donor with alopecia areata. The genes are TRBV29-1 and TRBJ1-5; 8 positions match TRBD1. Sequenced material: CD4+ T cells sorted from blood, taken at approximately week 36, from a patient treated with tofacitinib. CDR3 bases: TGCAGCGTGGGGACAGGCCTCAATCAGCCCCAGCATTTT. Its protein product is CSVGTGLNQPQHF.